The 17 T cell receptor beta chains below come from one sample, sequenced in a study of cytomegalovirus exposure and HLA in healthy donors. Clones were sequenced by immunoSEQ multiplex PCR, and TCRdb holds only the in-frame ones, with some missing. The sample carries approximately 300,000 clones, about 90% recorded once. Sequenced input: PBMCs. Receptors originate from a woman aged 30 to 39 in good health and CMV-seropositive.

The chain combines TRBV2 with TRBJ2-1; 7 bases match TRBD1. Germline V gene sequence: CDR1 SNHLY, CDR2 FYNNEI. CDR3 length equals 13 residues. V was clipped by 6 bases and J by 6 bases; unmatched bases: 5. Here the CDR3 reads CASRPGQVNEQFF. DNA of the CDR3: TGTGCCAGCAGGCCCGGACAGGTCAATGAGCAGTTCTTC. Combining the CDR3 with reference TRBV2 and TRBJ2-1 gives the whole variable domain EPEVTQTPSHQVTQMGQEVILRCVPISNHLYFYWYRQILGQKVEFLVSFYNNEISEKSEIFDDQFSVERPDGSNFTLKIRSTKLEDSAMYFCASRPGQVNEQFFGPGTRLTVL.

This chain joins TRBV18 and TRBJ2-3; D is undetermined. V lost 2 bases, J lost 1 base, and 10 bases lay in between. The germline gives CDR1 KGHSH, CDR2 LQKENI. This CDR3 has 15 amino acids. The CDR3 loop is CASSPMSIRTDTQYF. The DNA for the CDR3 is TGTGCCAGCTCACCAATGTCTATCCGCACAGATACGCAGTATTTT.

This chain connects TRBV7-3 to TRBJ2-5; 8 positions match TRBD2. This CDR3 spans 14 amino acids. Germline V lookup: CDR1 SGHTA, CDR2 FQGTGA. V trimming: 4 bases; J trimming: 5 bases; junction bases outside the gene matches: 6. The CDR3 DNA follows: TGTGCCAGCAGCTCCTCGGGACTAGGGGAGACCCAGTACTTC. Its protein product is CASSSSGLGETQYF.

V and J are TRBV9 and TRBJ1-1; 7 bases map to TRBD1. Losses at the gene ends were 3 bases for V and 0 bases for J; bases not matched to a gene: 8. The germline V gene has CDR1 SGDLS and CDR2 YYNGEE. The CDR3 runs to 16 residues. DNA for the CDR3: TGTGCCAGCAGCGCACTGGACAGGAATATGAACACTGAAGCTTTCTTT. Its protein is CASSALDRNMNTEAFF. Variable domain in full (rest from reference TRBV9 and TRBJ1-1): DSGVTQTPKHLITATGQRVTLRCSPRSGDLSVYWYQQSLDQGLQFLIQYYNGEERAKGNILERFSAQQFPDLHSELNLSSLELGDSALYFCASSALDRNMNTEAFFGQGTRLTVV.

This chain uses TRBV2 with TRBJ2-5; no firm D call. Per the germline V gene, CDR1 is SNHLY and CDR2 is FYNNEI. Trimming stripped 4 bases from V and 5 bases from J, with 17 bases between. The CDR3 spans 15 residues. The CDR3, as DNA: TGTGCCAGCAGTGCCCCGGGTGGGGTGGTCGAGACCCAGTACTTC. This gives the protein CASSAPGGVVETQYF.

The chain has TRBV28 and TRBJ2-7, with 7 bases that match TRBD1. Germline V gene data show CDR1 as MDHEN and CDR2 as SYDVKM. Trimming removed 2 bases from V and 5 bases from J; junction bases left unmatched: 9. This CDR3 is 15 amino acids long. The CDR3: CASSLTGTESHEQYF. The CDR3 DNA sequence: TGTGCCAGCAGTTTAACCGGGACAGAGAGCCACGAGCAGTACTTC.

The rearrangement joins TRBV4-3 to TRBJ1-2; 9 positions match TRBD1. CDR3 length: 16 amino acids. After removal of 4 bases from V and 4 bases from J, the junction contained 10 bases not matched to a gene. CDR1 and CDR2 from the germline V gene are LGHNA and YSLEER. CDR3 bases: TGCGCCAGCAGCCCCGGGACAGGGATGTATGGCTATGGCTACACCTTC. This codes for CASSPGTGMYGYGYTF.

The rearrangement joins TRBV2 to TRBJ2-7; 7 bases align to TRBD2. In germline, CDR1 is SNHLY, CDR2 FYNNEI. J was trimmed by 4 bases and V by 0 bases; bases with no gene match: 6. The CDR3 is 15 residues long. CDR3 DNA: TGTGCCAGCAGTGAAGCGCGGGGGACGGGGTACGAGCAGTACTTC. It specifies CASSEARGTGYEQYF.

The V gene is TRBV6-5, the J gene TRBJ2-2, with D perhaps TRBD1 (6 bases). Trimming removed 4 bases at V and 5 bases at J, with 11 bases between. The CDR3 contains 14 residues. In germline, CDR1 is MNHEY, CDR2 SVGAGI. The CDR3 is CASSSTQGTGELFF. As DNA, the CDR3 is TGTGCCAGCAGTTCTACACAGGGAACCGGGGAGCTGTTTTTT.

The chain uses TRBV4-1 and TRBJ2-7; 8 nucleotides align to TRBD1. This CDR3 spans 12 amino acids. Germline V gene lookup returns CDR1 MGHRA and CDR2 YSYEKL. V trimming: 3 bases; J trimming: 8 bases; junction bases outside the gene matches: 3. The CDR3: CASSQRTGKQYF. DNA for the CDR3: TGCGCCAGCAGCCAGCGGACAGGGAAGCAGTACTTC.

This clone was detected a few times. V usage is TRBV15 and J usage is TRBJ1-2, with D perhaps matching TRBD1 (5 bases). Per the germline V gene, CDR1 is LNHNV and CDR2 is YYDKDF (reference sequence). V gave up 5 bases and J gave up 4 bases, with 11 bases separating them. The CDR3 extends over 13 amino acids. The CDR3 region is CATSPQGPYGYTF. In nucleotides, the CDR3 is TGTGCCACCAGCCCCCAGGGCCCCTATGGCTACACCTTC.

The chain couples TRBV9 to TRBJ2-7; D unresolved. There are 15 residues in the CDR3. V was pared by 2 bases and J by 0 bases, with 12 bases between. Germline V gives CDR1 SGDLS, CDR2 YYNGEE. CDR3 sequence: CASSVGASSSYEQYF. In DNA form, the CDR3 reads TGTGCCAGCAGCGTCGGCGCCAGCAGCTCCTACGAGCAGTACTTC.

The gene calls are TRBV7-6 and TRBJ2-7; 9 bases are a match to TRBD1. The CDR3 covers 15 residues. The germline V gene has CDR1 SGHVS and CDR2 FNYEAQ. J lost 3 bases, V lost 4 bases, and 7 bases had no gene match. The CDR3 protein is CASSSGQGLLYEQYF. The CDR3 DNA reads TGTGCCAGCAGCTCGGGACAGGGCCTCCTCTACGAGCAGTACTTC.

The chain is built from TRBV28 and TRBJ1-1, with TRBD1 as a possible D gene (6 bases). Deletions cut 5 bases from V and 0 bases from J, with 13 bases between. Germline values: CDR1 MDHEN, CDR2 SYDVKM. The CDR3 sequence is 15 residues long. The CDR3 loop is CASSRRQVMNTEAFF. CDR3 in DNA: TGTGCCAGCAGTCGGCGACAGGTCATGAACACTGAAGCTTTCTTT.

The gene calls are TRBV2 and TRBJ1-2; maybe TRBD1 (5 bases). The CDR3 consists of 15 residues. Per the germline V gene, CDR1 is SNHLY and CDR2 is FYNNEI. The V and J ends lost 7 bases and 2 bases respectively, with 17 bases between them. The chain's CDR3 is CASTREGGANYGYTF. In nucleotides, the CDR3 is TGTGCCAGCACCAGGGAGGGAGGTGCCAACTATGGCTACACCTTC.

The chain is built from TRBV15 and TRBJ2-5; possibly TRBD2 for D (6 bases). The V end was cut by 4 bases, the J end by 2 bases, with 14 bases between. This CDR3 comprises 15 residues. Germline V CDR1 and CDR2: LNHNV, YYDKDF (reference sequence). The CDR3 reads CATSTRESGQETQYF. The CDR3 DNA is TGTGCCACCAGCACTCGGGAGAGTGGACAAGAGACCCAGTACTTC.

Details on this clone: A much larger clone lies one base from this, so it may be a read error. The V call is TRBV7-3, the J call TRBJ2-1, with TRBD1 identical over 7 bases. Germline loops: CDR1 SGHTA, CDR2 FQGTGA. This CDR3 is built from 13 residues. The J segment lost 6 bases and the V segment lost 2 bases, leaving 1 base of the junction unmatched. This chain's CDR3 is CASSLDRVNEQFF. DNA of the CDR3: TGTGCCAGCAGCTTAGACAGGGTCAATGAGCAGTTCTTC.